This TCR beta chain was identified in a study of blood T cells in healthy people across ages (dated by TCRdb to about 2015). About the study as a whole: In model experiments, template switching captured about one uniquely barcoded TCR beta cDNA molecule for every two T cells. The study analyzed two additional independent replicas of 1 million unique cDNA reads from the same blood draw for two donors, one aged 18 to 30 and one aged 80 or older. The donors were divided into four age groups: young (average around 15 years), middle-aged (about 39), aged (approximately 59) and long-lived (about 90). Age-related changes in TCR beta repertoire diversity were measured in the study by deep sequencing normalized with unique cDNA molecular identifiers. To avoid experimental bias, donors of different ages were distributed randomly across sequencing lanes.

Taken from cysteine to phenylalanine, the CDR3 has 13 residues. The kept DNA is CDR3 alone, 39 bases in frame from the first base. V loses 3 bases of germline sequence and J loses 4 bases, and the interval between the two ends is 11 bases. CDR1 and CDR2 are read off the germline V gene (reference sequence) as DFQATT and SNEGSKA. The protocol used for the library was 5' RACE. The listed sequencing device is Illumina HiSeq 2500. A second roughly 7 to 12 cycle PCR used a sample-barcoded 5' primer and a J-beta primer mix. A unique molecular identifier was introduced onto each TCR beta cDNA molecule by a template-switch 5' adaptor carrying 12 random nucleotides. Each sample yielded at least 3 million CDR3-containing paired-end reads. First-strand cDNA synthesis was performed from all RNA using the Mint cDNA synthesis kit, with priming by a TRBC-specific oligonucleotide. Following uracil-DNA glycosylase treatment, a first 18-cycle PCR with universal primers M1SS and BC2_uni_R was performed on all cDNA. The original pipeline was this. For normalization, 1 million high-quality reads, each with a distinct molecular identifier, were randomly selected from each sample. Reads with shared molecular identifiers were discarded instead of being binned into consensus sequences. MiTCR, with a Q25 quality threshold and the strictest error-elimination algorithm, was used for CDR3 identification, clonotype clustering and error correction. A nonparametric unseen species model with Euler transformation was used to estimate a lower bound on total TCR beta diversity. TCRdb trimmed public reads at Q25 via fastp, called clones via MiXCR and kept in-frame beta chains. Every CDR3 protein is listed once, alongside the most common genes and DNA of its rows. These V and J calls derive from TCRdb rather than the authors' analysis. This sample gives 1,300,000 or so distinct CDR3 sequences in total; approximately 63% of them show up just once. 6.7% of the sample comes from the top ten.

Findings and caveats that apply to the study as a whole: Since profiling was done on bulk unsorted PBMCs, naive and antigen-experienced compartments could not be conclusively compared. Estimates of total diversity based on one million sequenced T cells were regarded as lower bounds and as underestimates. A strong correlation was found between observed TCR beta diversity and the percentage of naive T cells measured by flow cytometry. Because donor CMV infection status was unknown, age-related changes in expanded clonotypes were potentially confounded. The long-lived group showed more naive CD4+ T cells, fewer expanded clones and increased TCR diversity than the aged group, suggesting age selection. As age increased, observed TCR beta diversity per million T cells dropped in a roughly linear way, and a significant reduction was already evident by age 40.

The approximately 40 donors, aged about 6 to 95 years, were systemically healthy Caucasian individuals from Russia. Roughly 9.5 milliliters of peripheral blood were drawn from each donor into EDTA-treated Vacutainer tubes. Ficoll-Paque density-gradient centrifugation was used to isolate PBMCs, with at least 7 million per sample. Trizol reagent was used to extract total RNA from the PBMCs, yielding at least 5 micrograms per sample. The percentages of naive CD45RAhigh/CD27high T cells were determined by flow cytometry on a PBMC aliquot from every donor. As for this clonotype: Its antigen specificity is not known. It has no much larger one-base neighbor in the sample; base qualities were not kept.

Rearrangement joined TRBV20-1 to TRBJ2-3, with TRBD2 perhaps the D gene, on 5 matching bases. Sequencing was carried out using blood. The TCR was taken from a man aged 18 to 30 in good health. Here the CDR3 is given as CSASPGGSDTQYF. The nucleotide sequence is given as TGCAGTGCTAGCCCTGGAGGCTCAGATACGCAGTATTTT.